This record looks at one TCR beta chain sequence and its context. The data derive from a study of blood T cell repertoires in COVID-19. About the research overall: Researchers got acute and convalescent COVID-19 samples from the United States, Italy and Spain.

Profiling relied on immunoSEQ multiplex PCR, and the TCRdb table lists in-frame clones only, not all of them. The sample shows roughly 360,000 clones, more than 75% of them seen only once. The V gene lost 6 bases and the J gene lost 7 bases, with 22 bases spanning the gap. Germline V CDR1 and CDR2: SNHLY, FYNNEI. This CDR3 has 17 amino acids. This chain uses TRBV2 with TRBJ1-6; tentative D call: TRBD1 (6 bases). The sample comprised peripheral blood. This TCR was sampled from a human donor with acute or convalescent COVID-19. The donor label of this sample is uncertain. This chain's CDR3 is CASRPPRGGGQNSPLHF. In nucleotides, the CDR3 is TGTGCCAGCAGGCCCCCGAGGGGGGGAGGGCAGAATTCACCCCTCCACTTT.